Sequencing of this TCR beta chain was carried out in a study of control samples from healthy donors and cancer patients. The length of the CDR3 is 12 residues. Germline assignment: CDR1 GTSNPN and CDR2 SVGIG (reference sequence). The ends were cut back, 4 bases at V and 4 bases at J, with 10 bases in the middle. Clones were sequenced by immunoSEQ multiplex PCR, and TCRdb holds only the in-frame ones, with some missing. The sample includes 55,000 to 90,000 clones, roughly 84% of them seen just once. This clonotype was sampled from a middle-aged man in good health. Sequencing used blood. The chain uses TRBV30 and TRBJ1-2, with D perhaps TRBD1 (5 bases). The DNA of the CDR3 is TGTGCCTGGATAGAGGGGATCTATGGCTACACCTTC. It specifies CAWIEGIYGYTF.